These 16 T cell receptor beta chains originate from one sample sequenced in a study of CD8 T cells in ankylosing spondylitis listed by TCRdb under 2017. The library was generated by 5' RACE. Sequencing took place on an Illumina HiSeq 2500. In-frame beta chains were kept once TCRdb had trimmed the public reads at Q25 with fastp and called clones with MiXCR. Entries that share a CDR3 protein sequence are merged under the most common genes and DNA. The table for this sample lists 350,000 to 400,000 distinct CDR3 sequences; 20% of them were counted only once. Over 10% of the sample belongs to the ten largest clones. The sequenced sample consisted of blood, either unsorted or a sorted T cell fraction (not recorded which). All receptors derive from a male donor with ankylosing spondylitis or in good health (not recorded which).

This chain connects TRBV19 to TRBJ2-2; D uncertain. Germline CDR1 and CDR2: LNHDA and SQIVND (reference sequence). This CDR3 region has 13 residues. Trimming took 2 bases from V and 5 from J, leaving 6 bases between them. The CDR3 loop reads CASSILATGELFF. Written as DNA, the CDR3 is TGTGCCAGTAGTATACTTGCGACCGGGGAGCTGTTTTTT.

The J gene is TRBJ1-5, the V gene TRBV4-1, with no clear D. The CDR3 is made up of 13 amino acids. CDR1 MGHRA and CDR2 YSYEKL come from the germline V gene. V was clipped by 1 base and J by 4 bases, with 5 bases between them. In nucleotides, the CDR3 is TGCGCCAGCAGCCAAGCAGTTAATCAGCCCCAGCATTTT. Amino acids: CASSQAVNQPQHF.

DNA of the CDR3: TGCGCCAGCAGCCAAGGAGGCCTAGCGGGGGGGGTTCTCACAGATACGCAGTATTTT. This gives the protein CASSQGGLAGGVLTDTQYF. The gene calls are TRBV4-1 and TRBJ2-3, with TRBD2 identical over 12 bases. Germline assignment: CDR1 MGHRA and CDR2 YSYEKL. The junction had 10 bases not matched to a gene; V was cut back by 1 base and J by 2 bases. CDR3 length: 19 amino acids.

The chain carries TRBV7-8 and TRBJ2-6, with a weak D call TRBD2 (6 bases). Germline assignment: CDR1 SGHVS and CDR2 FQNEAQ. V lost 2 bases, J lost 2 bases, and 13 bases lay in between. This CDR3 has 17 residues. The CDR3 nucleotides read TGTGCCAGCAGCTTACCGCAGGGAGGCCCTGGGGCCAACGTCCTGACTTTC. It yields the protein CASSLPQGGPGANVLTF.

Here the CDR3 reads CSAARTPVSGYEQYF. For the CDR3, the DNA is TGCAGTGCTGCCCGGACACCGGTTTCAGGTTACGAGCAGTACTTC. This sequence joins TRBV20-1 and TRBJ2-7; perhaps TRBD1 as D (5 bases). In germline, CDR1 is DFQATT, CDR2 SNEGSKA (reference sequence). CDR3 length: 15 amino acids. Trimming stripped 5 bases from V and 4 bases from J, with 21 bases between.

Only a few counts were recorded for this clonotype. The chain carries TRBV12-3 or TRBV12-4 and TRBJ1-4, with 9 bases aligning to TRBD1. The CDR3 spans 16 residues. The junction had 4 bases not matched to a gene; V was cut back by 4 bases and J by 1 base. Here the CDR3 DNA reads TGTGCCAGCAGTTCCCGGGACAGGGAAACTAATGAAAAACTGTTTTTT. Encoded protein: CASSSRDRETNEKLFF.

This clonotype occurred a few times. Here the CDR3 DNA reads TGTGCCAGCAGCGTAGATGCGGGTAGCTCCTACGAGCAGTACTTC. It translates to CASSVDAGSSYEQYF. This chain uses TRBV9 with TRBJ2-7; weak D call: TRBD2 (5 bases). Germline V CDR1 and CDR2: SGDLS, YYNGEE. The length of the CDR3 is 15 residues. V lost 0 bases and J lost 0, with 10 bases in between.

This clonotype has a handful of counts. V is TRBV10-3 and J is TRBJ1-1; D is ambiguous. The germline V gene has CDR1 ENHRY and CDR2 SYGVKD. V lost 3 bases, J lost 0 bases, and 11 bases lay in between. The CDR3 is 15 residues long. CDR3 in DNA: TGTGCCATCAGTGACGTAGGGTCCATGAACACTGAAGCTTTCTTT. Translation: CAISDVGSMNTEAFF.

The J gene is TRBJ2-1, the V gene TRBV7-9; D is ambiguous. V lost 1 base, J lost 0 bases, and 10 bases lay in between. The CDR3 runs 16 residues. Germline values: CDR1 SEHNR, CDR2 FQNEAQ (reference sequence). Here the CDR3 DNA reads TGTGCCAGCAGCTTAGTCTCTGCGGCCTCCTACAATGAGCAGTTCTTC. Translating gives CASSLVSAASYNEQFF.

The J gene is TRBJ2-1, the V gene TRBV6-4; D call uncertain. CDR1 and CDR2 (germline): MRHNA, SNTAGT. The CDR3 is 14 amino acids. V lost 2 bases, J lost 6 bases, and 11 bases lay in between. The CDR3 here is CASSDGEATNEQFF. For the CDR3, the DNA is TGTGCCAGCAGTGACGGCGAAGCAACCAATGAGCAGTTCTTC.

This clonotype was counted a few times. The rearrangement uses TRBV28 and TRBJ2-3; 11 bases map to TRBD1. The CDR3 has 15 amino acids. CDR1 is MDHEN, CDR2 SYDVKM, per germline. The V and J ends lost 2 bases and 6 bases, in that order; junction bases with no gene match: 4. This chain's CDR3 is CASSLPGQGGDTQYF. The CDR3 DNA reads TGTGCCAGCAGTTTACCGGGACAGGGGGGGGATACGCAGTATTTT.

The table lists this clonotype with a few counts. The chain is built from TRBV4-1 and TRBJ2-7; D gene unclear. Germline V gene sequence: CDR1 MGHRA, CDR2 YSYEKL. This CDR3 region has 13 residues. V lost 1 base and J lost 0, with 4 bases in between. CDR3 in amino acids: CASSQVSSYEQYF. CDR3 bases: TGCGCCAGCAGCCAAGTTAGCTCCTACGAGCAGTACTTC.

The chain carries TRBV7-6 and TRBJ1-5, with a possible D match to TRBD1 (5 bases). V lost 2 bases and J 10 bases, leaving 9 bases between the germline ends. The CDR3 sequence is 12 residues long. Germline V gene data show CDR1 as SGHVS and CDR2 as FNYEAQ. The CDR3 protein is CASSLIGGPQHF. For the CDR3, the DNA is TGTGCCAGCAGCTTAATCGGGGGTCCCCAGCATTTT. Based on the CDR3 plus reference TRBV7-6 and TRBJ1-5, the full variable domain is GAGVSQSPRYKVTKRGQDVALRCDPISGHVSLYWYRQALGQGPEFLTYFNYEAQQDKSGLPNDRFSAERPEGSISTLTIQRTEQRDSAMYRCASSLIGGPQHFGDGTRLSIL.

The chain links TRBV11-3 to TRBJ2-2, with 10 positions matching TRBD1. V was pared by 5 bases and J by 6 bases, with 3 bases of the junction left unmatched. The CDR3 has 14 residues. CDR1 SGHNT and CDR2 YENEEA come from the germline V gene. CDR3 residues: CASSRDRGPGELFF. The CDR3, as DNA: TGTGCCAGCAGCCGAGACAGGGGGCCCGGGGAGCTGTTTTTT.

This clonotype has more than one count but fewer than ten. The chain is built from TRBV4-1 and TRBJ2-7; 7 bases agree with TRBD1. Germline V CDR1 and CDR2: MGHRA, YSYEKL. V shed 2 bases, J shed 2 bases, and the junction held 12 bases outside the gene matches. The CDR3 is 17 residues long. CDR3 bases: TGCGCCAGCAGCCAAATCGATTCGGGACAGTCAACCTACGAGCAGTACTTC. The encoded protein is CASSQIDSGQSTYEQYF.

CDR3 sequence reads: CASSLSPEQFF. As DNA, the CDR3 is TGTGCCAGCAGCTTATCGCCCGAGCAGTTCTTC. This chain links TRBV7-8 with TRBJ2-1; D is ambiguous. Trimming left V 2 bases short and J 10 bases short, with 6 bases between. The CDR3 spans 11 residues. Germline V gene sequence: CDR1 SGHVS, CDR2 FQNEAQ.